Reported below is one T cell receptor beta chain. TCRdb independently ran MiXCR on the 5' RACE reads; one entry per CDR3 protein. The sample holds approximately 210,000 distinct CDR3 sequences, about 6.7% seen once. These data come from a study of identical twins. Germline V gene lookup returns CDR1 SGHDT and CDR2 YYEEEE. The CDR3 is made up of 14 amino acids. Trimming pared 0 bases from V and 4 bases from J, leaving 9 bases between. The sample also formed part of further work on T cells expressing NK-cell markers. This second study notes: The CD3+CD56-NKG2C+ fraction of a handful of donors was likewise dominated by these clonotypes.

This sequence was found in a young woman in good health. The chain is built from TRBV5-6 and TRBJ2-3; D remains ambiguous. The sequenced sample consisted of CD8+ T cells sorted from blood. This chain's CDR3 is CASSLGAGPDTQYF. As DNA, the CDR3 is TGTGCCAGCAGCTTGGGAGCAGGACCAGATACGCAGTATTTT.